The sequence of this T cell receptor (beta chain) was determined in a study of OX40 agonist ivuxolimab in advanced cancers. Study overall: Intravenous ivuxolimab at 0.01 to 10 mg/kg was given to patients every 2 weeks. Eligibility rules accepted prior anti-PD-1, anti-PD-L1 or anti-CTLA-4 therapy, and 30% to 40% had some. The study's findings and limits: Low normalized T-cell clonal expansion also characterized some of the nonresponders.

Germline V gene lookup returns CDR1 ENHRY and CDR2 SYGVKD. The V and J ends lost 8 bases and 4 bases respectively, with 29 bases between them. This CDR3 region has 18 residues. Here immunoSEQ multiplex PCR was the method, and the copy in TCRdb shows in-frame clones only, minus some. The data show over 60,000 clones, around 88% seen once. On this clone: Its antigen remains unknown.

This sample comprised CD4+ or CD8+ T cells sorted from blood, obtained in a trial of the OX40 agonist ivuxolimab. This TCR derives from an adult with an advanced solid tumor such as melanoma, head and neck, liver or kidney cancer. The chain combines TRBV10-3 with TRBJ1-2; D is ambiguous. Written as DNA, the CDR3 is TGTGCCATCTCCCCGCTTGGGAGGGTACGAAACGACCGCTATGGCTACACCTTC. This translates into CAISPLGRVRNDRYGYTF.